This T cell receptor (beta chain) was retrieved from a study of CD8 T cells in Susac syndrome. Reverse transcription of roughly 0.45 to 1 ug RNA used random hexamers. One entry per CDR3 protein results from TCRdb running MiXCR on the immunoSEQ multiplex PCR reads. The sample includes 45,000 to 60,000 distinct CDR3 sequences, around 93% of them seen just once. The specimen was CD8+ T cells from PBMCs. The source is a human donor with multiple sclerosis.

The CDR3 reads CASGLVSQYTGELFF. CDR3 DNA: TGTGCTAGTGGTTTGGTCAGTCAGTACACCGGGGAGCTGTTTTTT. The chain carries TRBV12-5 and TRBJ2-2, with D hard to call. Per germline, CDR1 LGHNT and CDR2 FRNRAP. CDR3 length: 15 residues. V was cut by 0 bases and J by 3 bases, with 8 bases left in between.